What follows are 32 T cell receptor beta chains derived from one specimen sequenced in a study of cytomegalovirus exposure and HLA in healthy donors. Use of 60 Vbeta and 13 Jbeta primers characterized the PCR. This table comes from immunoSEQ multiplex PCR, and its TCRdb copy is limited to in-frame clones, with some not included. The table records 85,000 to 100,000 clones, 70% to 80% of them present only once. The sample was PBMCs. The receptors were sampled from a male donor in good health and CMV-seropositive.

This clone was detected once. The gene calls are TRBV18 and TRBJ1-1; 7 nucleotides align to TRBD1. The CDR3 spans 14 residues. The ends lost 2 bases at V and 3 bases at J; junction bases unmatched: 3. Germline values: CDR1 KGHSH, CDR2 LQKENI. The DNA for the CDR3 is TGTGCCAGCTCACCATTCACAGGGGACACTGAAGCTTTCTTT. It translates to CASSPFTGDTEAFF. Complete variable domain (other parts from reference TRBV18 and TRBJ1-1): NAGVMQNPRHLVRRRGQEARLRCSPMKGHSHVYWYRQLPEEGLKFMVYLQKENIIDESGMPKERFSAEFPKEGPSILRIQQVVRGDSAAYFCASSPFTGDTEAFFGQGTRLTVV.

This clone was detected a few times. The J gene is TRBJ1-2, the V gene TRBV19; 8 bases are a match to TRBD1. The length of the CDR3 is 14 residues. The germline gives CDR1 LNHDA, CDR2 SQIVND (reference sequence). J gave up 4 bases and V 5 bases, and 6 bases lay outside the gene matches. CDR3 in amino acids: CASSGGQGAYGYTF. CDR3 nucleotides: TGTGCCAGTAGTGGCGGACAGGGTGCCTATGGCTACACCTTC.

The CDR3 is CASSPREGRGYTF. The CDR3 DNA is TGTGCCAGCAGCCCTAGGGAGGGCCGCGGCTACACCTTC. The chain uses TRBV7-9 and TRBJ1-2; no clear D gene. V was trimmed by 5 bases and J by 8 bases, leaving 15 bases between them. Germline CDR1 is SEHNR and CDR2 is FQNEAQ (reference sequence). The CDR3 contains 13 residues. The full variable domain, rest sourced from reference TRBV7-9 and TRBJ1-2, is DTGVSQNPRHKITKRGQNVTFRCDPISEHNRLYWYRQTLGQGPEFLTYFQNEAQLEKSRLLSDRFSAERPKGSFSTLEIQRTEQGDSAMYLCASSPREGRGYTFGSGTRLTVV.

The V call is TRBV5-1, the J call TRBJ1-1; D uncertain. Trimming took off 0 bases at V and 0 bases at J, with 3 bases between the two ends. Germline loops: CDR1 SGHRS, CDR2 YFSETQ. The CDR3 length is 13 residues. The CDR3 sequence is CASSLELNTEAFF. In DNA, the CDR3 is TGCGCCAGCAGCTTGGAGCTGAACACTGAAGCTTTCTTT. Full variable domain (rest looked up from reference TRBV5-1 and TRBJ1-1): KAGVTQTPRYLIKTRGQQVTLSCSPISGHRSVSWYQQTPGQGLQFLFEYFSETQRNKGNFPGRFSGRQFSNSRSEMNVSTLELGDSALYLCASSLELNTEAFFGQGTRLTVV.

About this clone itself: Relative to the germline gene, one junction end is altered; a read error may explain this. V usage is TRBV9 and J usage is TRBJ2-2; TRBD2 aligns across 7 bases. The CDR3 sequence is 12 residues long. Germline V gene sequence: CDR1 SGDLS, CDR2 YYNGEE. The CDR3 DNA follows: TGTGCCAGCAGCCTGCTGTCGGGGGGGCTGTTTTTT. Its protein is CASSLLSGGLFF.

The chain is built from TRBV19 and TRBJ2-2; no firm D call. CDR3 length equals 13 residues. Trimming stripped 8 bases from V and 6 bases from J, with 13 bases between. Germline CDR1 reads LNHDA; CDR2 reads SQIVND (reference sequence). CDR3 amino acids: CASADTVPGELFF. The CDR3 nucleotides read TGTGCCAGTGCCGATACAGTCCCCGGGGAGCTGTTTTTT.

This CDR3 reads CSVDSGQNEQFF. In DNA, the CDR3 is TGCAGCGTTGATTCAGGGCAAAATGAGCAGTTCTTC. This chain uses TRBV29-1 with TRBJ2-1, with TRBD1 as a possible D gene (5 bases). This CDR3 is built from 12 residues. V lost 3 bases to trimming and J lost 7 bases, with 10 bases between them. The germline V gene has CDR1 SQVTM and CDR2 ANQGSEA.

The rearrangement joins TRBV2 to TRBJ2-2, with 8 bases that match TRBD1. The length of the CDR3 is 15 residues. J was trimmed by 8 bases and V by 7 bases; bases with no gene match: 12. Germline CDR1 and CDR2: SNHLY and FYNNEI. The CDR3 region is CASKESDRVSGELFF. As DNA, the CDR3 is TGTGCCAGCAAAGAATCGGACAGGGTTTCGGGGGAGCTGTTTTTT.

V and J are TRBV4-1 and TRBJ2-2, with 7 bases that match TRBD2. Germline V gives CDR1 MGHRA, CDR2 YSYEKL. The CDR3 totals 14 residues. V lost 3 bases, J lost 7 bases, and 5 bases stayed unmatched. Written as DNA, the CDR3 is TGCGCCAGCAGCCACGCGGGGGTTAGCGGGGAGCTGTTTTTT. As protein: CASSHAGVSGELFF.

The CDR3: CASSPGLYEQYF. The DNA of the CDR3 is TGTGCCAGTTCGCCGGGACTCTACGAGCAGTACTTC. The chain combines TRBV6-1 with TRBJ2-7; TRBD2 might be the D (6 bases). V was cut by 9 bases and J by 3 bases, with 12 bases left in between. This CDR3 has 12 amino acids. Germline V gene sequence: CDR1 MNHNS, CDR2 SASEGT.

The V gene is TRBV4-3, the J gene TRBJ2-5, with 10 bases identical to TRBD2. The J segment lost 4 bases and the V segment lost 2 bases, leaving 7 bases of the junction unmatched. The CDR3 spans 16 residues. Germline assignment: CDR1 LGHNA and CDR2 YSLEER. DNA for the CDR3: TGCGCCAGCAGCCAACTGCTAGCGGGGGTGCGAGAGACCCAGTACTTC. Protein sequence: CASSQLLAGVRETQYF.

This clone was recorded only once. The chain couples TRBV5-1 to TRBJ2-3, with 9 positions matching TRBD2. CDR1 and CDR2 from the germline V gene are SGHRS and YFSETQ. J lost 5 bases, V lost 2 bases, and 3 bases had no gene match. The CDR3 has 14 amino acids. The CDR3 nucleotides read TGCGCCAGCAGCTTTGGTAGCGGGGGAGATACGCAGTATTTT. Protein product: CASSFGSGGDTQYF.

The V gene is TRBV7-2, the J gene TRBJ2-7; 8 nucleotides agree with TRBD1. The V gene's germline CDR1 is SGHTA and CDR2 FQGNSA. Losses at the gene ends were 5 bases for V and 0 bases for J; bases not matched to a gene: 9. The CDR3 loop spans 16 amino acids. CDR3 sequence: CASSPDRGRSSYEQYF. The CDR3 DNA follows: TGTGCCAGCAGCCCTGACAGGGGTCGATCCTCCTACGAGCAGTACTTC.

V usage is TRBV6-5 and J usage is TRBJ2-7; tentatively, D is TRBD1 (6 bases). Germline loops: CDR1 MNHEY, CDR2 SVGAGI. The CDR3 sequence is 14 residues long. V gave up 5 bases and J gave up 3 bases, with 14 bases separating them. CDR3 sequence reads: CASSHHRDNYEQYF. The CDR3, as DNA: TGTGCCAGCAGTCACCACAGGGACAACTACGAGCAGTACTTC.

The CDR3: CASSVGAGGTRTYEQYF. The CDR3 DNA is TGTGCCAGCAGCGTAGGAGCGGGGGGCACCCGTACCTACGAGCAGTACTTC. V and J are TRBV9 and TRBJ2-7, with 9 bases lining up with TRBD2. The germline gives CDR1 SGDLS, CDR2 YYNGEE. The CDR3 is 17 residues long. V was pared by 0 bases and J by 2 bases, with 9 bases of the junction left unmatched.

The CDR3 DNA is TGTGCCAGCAGCCCAGCAAGATATCACCGCGGGATTCAGTACTTC. It yields the protein CASSPARYHRGIQYF. V usage is TRBV7-6 and J usage is TRBJ2-4; D is perhaps TRBD2 (5 bases). V lost 5 bases and J lost 10, with 21 bases in between. The V gene's germline CDR1 is SGHVS and CDR2 FNYEAQ. The CDR3 has 15 amino acids.

Remarks on this clone: The same CDR3 is also encoded by other DNA sequences in this sample. The chain carries TRBV27 and TRBJ1-1; D not certain. CDR1 is MNHEY and CDR2 is SMNVEV in the germline V gene (reference sequence). With 2 bases removed from V and 2 bases from J, the gap between germline ends came to 6 bases. The CDR3 loop spans 13 amino acids. Here the CDR3 DNA reads TGTGCCAGCAGTTTAGGCGGTAACACTGAAGCTTTCTTT. Its translation: CASSLGGNTEAFF.

Here the CDR3 reads CASSQDPGGANYGYTF. The CDR3 DNA follows: TGTGCCAGCAGCCAAGATCCCGGGGGAGCTAACTATGGCTACACCTTC. This chain links TRBV4-2 with TRBJ1-2, with D perhaps TRBD1 (5 bases). Per germline, CDR1 LGHNA and CDR2 YNFKEQ. The CDR3 covers 16 residues. The V and J ends lost 0 bases and 0 bases respectively, with 11 bases between them.

This clone came up a few times. The rearrangement uses TRBV2 and TRBJ1-1; possibly TRBD1 for D (6 bases). V lost 9 bases to trimming and J lost 8 bases, with 13 bases between them. CDR1 and CDR2 from the germline V gene are SNHLY and FYNNEI. This CDR3 region has 11 residues. The DNA of the CDR3 is TGTGCCAGTAAAACAGGGCGGGAAGCTTTCTTT. This encodes CASKTGREAFF.

The chain combines TRBV5-4 with TRBJ1-3; no clear D gene. Germline V lookup: CDR1 SGHNT, CDR2 YYREEE (reference sequence). The CDR3 is made up of 15 amino acids. Trimming took off 0 bases at V and 2 bases at J, with 9 bases between the two ends. Here the CDR3 reads CASSLAGVTGNTIYF. For the CDR3, the DNA is TGTGCCAGCAGCTTGGCCGGGGTAACTGGAAACACCATATATTTT.

This clone was counted only a few times. The genes are TRBV11-3 and TRBJ1-1; D is perhaps TRBD1 (6 bases). V gave up 1 base and J gave up 2 bases, with 11 bases separating them. This CDR3 has 15 residues. Germline loops: CDR1 SGHNT, CDR2 YENEEA. As DNA, the CDR3 is TGTGCCAGCAGCTTAGTGGGACACATAAACACTGAAGCTTTCTTT. It codes for CASSLVGHINTEAFF.

This clone was seen once. The chain couples TRBV18 to TRBJ2-7; 9 nucleotides agree with TRBD2. Losses at the gene ends were 4 bases for V and 7 bases for J; bases not matched to a gene: 5. The CDR3 consists of 13 residues. In germline, CDR1 is KGHSH, CDR2 LQKENI. The CDR3 DNA reads as TGTGCCAGCTCACGATCTAGCGGGGATGAGCAGTACTTC. Encoded protein: CASSRSSGDEQYF.

The rearrangement joins TRBV4-1 to TRBJ1-5; TRBD1 matches 12 bases. CDR1 and CDR2 from the germline V gene are MGHRA and YSYEKL. The CDR3 is made up of 16 amino acids. V was pared by 4 bases and J by 4 bases, with 5 bases of the junction left unmatched. The DNA of the CDR3 is TGCGCCAGCAGCCTGGGACAGGGGGCCGCAAATCAGCCCCAGCATTTT. This gives the protein CASSLGQGAANQPQHF.

The V call is TRBV5-1, the J call TRBJ2-3; 8 nucleotides match TRBD2. The V segment lost 5 bases and the J segment 0 bases; nucleotides outside the gene matches: 2. This CDR3 contains 14 residues. Germline V gene lookup returns CDR1 SGHRS and CDR2 YFSETQ. The CDR3 sequence is CASRLAASTDTQYF. The CDR3 DNA follows: TGCGCCAGCAGACTAGCGGCAAGCACAGATACGCAGTATTTT.

This chain links TRBV12-5 with TRBJ1-6, with 10 positions matching TRBD1. CDR1 and CDR2 (germline): LGHNT, FRNRAP. The CDR3 covers 15 residues. V was clipped by 1 base and J by 10 bases; unmatched bases: 4. CDR3 protein: CASGLADRGRSPLHF. DNA of the CDR3: TGTGCTAGTGGTTTGGCGGACAGGGGGAGGTCACCCCTCCACTTT.

The chain joins TRBV5-1 to TRBJ2-7; D unresolved. The CDR3 has 13 residues. Looked up from germline, CDR1 is SGHRS and CDR2 is YFSETQ. The V end was cut by 2 bases, the J end by 1 base, with 7 bases between. The CDR3 nucleotides read TGCGCCAGCAGCTTTATACAGTCCTACGAGCAGTACTTC. This codes for CASSFIQSYEQYF.

This chain links TRBV4-1 with TRBJ1-1, with 8 bases lining up with TRBD1. Trimming removed 4 bases from V and 3 bases from J; junction bases left unmatched: 7. Germline V gene sequence: CDR1 MGHRA, CDR2 YSYEKL. This CDR3 spans 15 amino acids. The chain's CDR3 is CASSRVAQGDTEAFF. CDR3 DNA sequence: TGCGCCAGCAGCCGAGTTGCACAGGGGGACACTGAAGCTTTCTTT.

The V call is TRBV7-6, the J call TRBJ2-7, with TRBD1 as a possible D gene (6 bases). CDR3 length: 15 residues. V lost 5 bases, J lost 1 base, and 15 bases lay in between. CDR1 and CDR2 (germline): SGHVS, FNYEAQ. CDR3 region: CASSRIRGGSYEQYF. The CDR3 DNA follows: TGTGCCAGCAGCCGGATTCGAGGGGGTTCCTACGAGCAGTACTTC.

This chain connects TRBV2 to TRBJ1-1, with D perhaps matching TRBD1 (5 bases). V lost 8 bases and J 4 bases, leaving 8 bases between the germline ends. CDR3 length: 11 residues. CDR1 is SNHLY and CDR2 is FYNNEI in the germline V gene. This CDR3 reads CASGGATEAFF. The CDR3 nucleotides are TGTGCCAGCGGCGGGGCCACTGAAGCTTTCTTT.

The chain is built from TRBV16 and TRBJ2-5; 11 positions match TRBD1. This CDR3 is built from 15 residues. J lost 10 bases, V lost 4 bases, and 11 bases had no gene match. The germline V gene encodes CDR1 KGHSY and CDR2 FQNENV. The CDR3: CASSPPSGQGVDQYF. CDR3 DNA sequence: TGTGCCAGCAGCCCTCCTTCGGGACAGGGGGTGGACCAGTACTTC.

The J gene is TRBJ2-1, the V gene TRBV30; tentative D call: TRBD2 (6 bases). The germline V gene encodes CDR1 GTSNPN and CDR2 SVGIG (reference sequence). The V gene lost 4 bases and the J gene lost 3 bases, with 16 bases spanning the gap. This CDR3 has 15 residues. The CDR3 region has the DNA TGTGCCTGGAACCCCGGGACTCCGGACTACAATGAGCAGTTCTTC. It is translated as CAWNPGTPDYNEQFF. The variable domain in full, completed from reference TRBV30 and TRBJ2-1, reads SQTIHQWPATLVQPVGSPLSLECTVEGTSNPNLYWYRQAAGRGLQLLFYSVGIGQISSEVPQNLSASRPQDRQFILSSKKLLLSDSGFYLCAWNPGTPDYNEQFFGPGTRLTVL.

The chain combines TRBV7-2 with TRBJ2-5; 11 positions match TRBD2. Looked up from germline, CDR1 is SGHTA and CDR2 is FQGNSA. Losses at the gene ends were 2 bases for V and 5 bases for J; bases not matched to a gene: 1. This CDR3 comprises 14 residues. Here the CDR3 reads CASSLRLAGETQYF. In DNA, the CDR3 is TGTGCCAGCAGCTTAAGACTAGCGGGGGAGACCCAGTACTTC. The full variable domain, its missing parts supplied by reference TRBV7-2 and TRBJ2-5, is GAGVSQSPSNKVTEKGKDVELRCDPISGHTALYWYRQSLGQGLEFLIYFQGNSAPDKSGLPSDRFSAERTGGSVSTLTIQRTQQEDSAVYLCASSLRLAGETQYFGPGTRLLVL.